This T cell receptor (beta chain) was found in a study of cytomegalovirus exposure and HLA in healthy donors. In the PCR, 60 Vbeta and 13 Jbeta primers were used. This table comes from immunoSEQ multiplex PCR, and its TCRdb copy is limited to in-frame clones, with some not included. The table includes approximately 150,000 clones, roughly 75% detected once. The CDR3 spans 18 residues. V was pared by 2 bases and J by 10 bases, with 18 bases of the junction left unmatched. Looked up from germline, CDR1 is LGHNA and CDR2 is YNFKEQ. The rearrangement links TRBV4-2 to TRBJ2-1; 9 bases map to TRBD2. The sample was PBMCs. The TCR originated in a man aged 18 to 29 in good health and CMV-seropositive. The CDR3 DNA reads TGTGCCAGCAGCCAATACACGGGACTATTTGCTAGCGGGGCCGAGCAGTTCTTC. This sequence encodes CASSQYTGLFASGAEQFF.